This T cell receptor (beta chain) came from a study of cytomegalovirus exposure and HLA in healthy donors. Study at large: For the roughly 400 genotyped donors, approximately 82% fell within the Caucasian-associated ancestry cluster.

Worth noting for this clone: What it recognizes is unknown.

Study outcomes and limitations: Productive rates of about 87% or about 30% were seen for most TCR beta V segments in an earlier analysis. Under in vitro conditions, a few CMV-associated chains were confirmed as specific for CMV antigens.

With 60 Vbeta and 13 Jbeta primers, the PCR was carried out. Using immunoSEQ multiplex PCR, the repertoire was profiled, and TCRdb retains in-frame clones only, with some absent. Its clone listing holds about 200,000 clones. Trimming removed 0 bases at V and 3 bases at J, with 6 bases between. Germline loops: CDR1 LNHNV, CDR2 YYDKDF (reference sequence). The CDR3 runs 13 residues. The clonotype was recovered from a boy younger than 18 in good health and CMV-seronegative. Input material: PBMCs. This chain links TRBV15 with TRBJ2-7, with D uncertain. The CDR3 loop reads CATSRDSYYEQYF. The CDR3 DNA sequence: TGTGCCACCAGCAGAGATTCGTACTACGAGCAGTACTTC.